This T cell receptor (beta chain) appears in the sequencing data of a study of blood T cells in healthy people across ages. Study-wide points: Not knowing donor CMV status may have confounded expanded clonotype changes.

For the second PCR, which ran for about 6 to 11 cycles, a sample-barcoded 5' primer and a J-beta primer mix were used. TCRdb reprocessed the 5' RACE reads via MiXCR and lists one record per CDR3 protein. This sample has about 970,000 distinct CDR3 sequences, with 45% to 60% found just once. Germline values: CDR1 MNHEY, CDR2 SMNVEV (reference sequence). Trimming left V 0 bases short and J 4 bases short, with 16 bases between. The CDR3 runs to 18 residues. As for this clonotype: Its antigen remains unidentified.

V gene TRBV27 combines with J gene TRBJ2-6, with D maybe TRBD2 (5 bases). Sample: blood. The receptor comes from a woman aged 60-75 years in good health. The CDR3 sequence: CASSLSGASSSGANVLTF. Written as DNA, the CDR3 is TGTGCCAGCAGTTTATCTGGTGCTAGCTCCTCCGGGGCCAACGTCCTGACTTTC.